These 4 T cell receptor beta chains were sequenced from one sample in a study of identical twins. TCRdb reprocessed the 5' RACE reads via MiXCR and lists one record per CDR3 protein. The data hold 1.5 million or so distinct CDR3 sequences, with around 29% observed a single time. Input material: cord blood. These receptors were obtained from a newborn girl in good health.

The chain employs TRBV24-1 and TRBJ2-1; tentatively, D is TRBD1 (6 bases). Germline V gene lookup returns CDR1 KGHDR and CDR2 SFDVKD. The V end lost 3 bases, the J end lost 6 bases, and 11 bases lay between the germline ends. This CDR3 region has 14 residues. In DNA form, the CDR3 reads TGTGCCACCAGTGATCCCAGGGGAACCAATGAGCAGTTCTTC. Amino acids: CATSDPRGTNEQFF.

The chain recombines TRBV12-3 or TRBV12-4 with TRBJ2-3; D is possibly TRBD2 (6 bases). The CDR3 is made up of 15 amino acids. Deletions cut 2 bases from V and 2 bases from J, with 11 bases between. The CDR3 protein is CASSLRREPTDTQYF. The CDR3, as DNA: TGTGCCAGCAGTTTACGGCGGGAACCCACAGATACGCAGTATTTT.

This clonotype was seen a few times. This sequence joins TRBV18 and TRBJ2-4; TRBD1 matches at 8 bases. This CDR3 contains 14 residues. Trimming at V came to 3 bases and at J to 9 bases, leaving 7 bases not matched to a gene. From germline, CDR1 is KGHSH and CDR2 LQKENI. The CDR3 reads CASSPGQGFGIQYF. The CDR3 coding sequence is TGTGCCAGCTCACCCGGACAGGGATTTGGCATTCAGTACTTC. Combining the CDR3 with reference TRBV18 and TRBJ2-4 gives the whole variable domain NAGVMQNPRHLVRRRGQEARLRCSPMKGHSHVYWYRQLPEEGLKFMVYLQKENIIDESGMPKERFSAEFPKEGPSILRIQQVVRGDSAAYFCASSPGQGFGIQYFGAGTRLSVL.

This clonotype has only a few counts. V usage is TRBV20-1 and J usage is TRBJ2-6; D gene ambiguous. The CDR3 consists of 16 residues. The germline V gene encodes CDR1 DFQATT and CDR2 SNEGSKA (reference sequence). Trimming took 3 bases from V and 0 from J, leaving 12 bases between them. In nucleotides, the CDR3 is TGCAGTGCTAGTAGGGCAGGTCCCTCTGGGGCCAACGTCCTGACTTTC. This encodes CSASRAGPSGANVLTF.